Following are 15 T cell receptor beta chains from one sample sequenced in a study of blood T cell repertoires in COVID-19. The method was immunoSEQ multiplex PCR; TCRdb's version includes in-frame clones alone and lacks a portion of them. The sample has 200,000 to 250,000 clones, approximately 85% seen once. Sequenced: peripheral blood. The receptors originated from a woman in her seventies with acute or convalescent COVID-19.

About this clone: Its ends do not fully match the called genes, so a read error is possible. This chain joins TRBV6-5 and TRBJ1-2; 10 bases fit TRBD1. Germline V gene data show CDR1 as MNHEY and CDR2 as SVGAGI. The CDR3 runs to 16 residues. Written as DNA, the CDR3 is TGTGCCAGCAGTTACGGATCGACAGGGGGCAACTCTGGCTACACCTTC. This translates into CASSYGSTGGNSGYTF.

This chain's CDR3 is CASSPGLAGEGETQYF. DNA of the CDR3: TGTGCCAGTAGCCCCGGACTAGCGGGGGAGGGAGAGACCCAGTACTTC. The gene calls are TRBV19 and TRBJ2-5; 13 bases are a match to TRBD2. The germline V gene has CDR1 LNHDA and CDR2 SQIVND (reference sequence). The CDR3 contains 16 residues. V shed 6 bases and J 4 bases; nucleotides not matched to a gene: 8. Full variable domain (remainder filled in from reference TRBV19 and TRBJ2-5): DGGITQSPKYLFRKEGQNVTLSCEQNLNHDAMYWYRQDPGQGLRLIYYSQIVNDFQKGDIAEGYSVSREKKESFPLTVTSAQKNPTAFYLCASSPGLAGEGETQYFGPGTRLLVL.

The chain combines TRBV28 with TRBJ1-6; 9 bases are a match to TRBD1. V lost 3 bases and J lost 10; bases outside the gene matches: 4. The CDR3 loop spans 14 amino acids. CDR1 MDHEN and CDR2 SYDVKM come from the germline V gene. The CDR3 here is CASSLGQGPSPLHF. The DNA for the CDR3 is TGTGCCAGCAGTTTGGGACAGGGACCCTCACCCCTCCACTTT.

The chain couples TRBV5-1 to TRBJ2-2, with D perhaps TRBD1 (5 bases). This CDR3 contains 15 residues. V dropped 0 bases and J dropped 7 bases, with 13 bases sitting between them. CDR1 is SGHRS and CDR2 is YFSETQ in the germline V gene. CDR3 sequence (DNA): TGCGCCAGCAGCTTGGTTGTAGGGGCCGACGGGGAGCTGTTTTTT. Translation gives CASSLVVGADGELFF.

J is TRBJ2-3 and V is TRBV5-1; maybe TRBD2 (5 bases). The V end lost 0 bases, the J end lost 5 bases, and 13 bases lay between the germline ends. In germline, CDR1 is SGHRS, CDR2 YFSETQ. CDR3 length: 15 residues. DNA for the CDR3: TGCGCCAGCAGCTTGGTGGCGACCCGGGGAGATACGCAGTATTTT. This sequence encodes CASSLVATRGDTQYF.

The chain has TRBV5-8 and TRBJ2-3, with 7 bases aligning to TRBD1. The V segment lost 2 bases and the J segment 4 bases; nucleotides outside the gene matches: 10. This CDR3 is built from 16 residues. Germline assignment: CDR1 SGHTS and CDR2 YDEGEE. CDR3 protein: CASSFGNRGRADTQYF. The CDR3 DNA sequence: TGTGCCAGCAGCTTTGGCAACAGGGGACGAGCAGATACGCAGTATTTT.

The J gene is TRBJ1-6, the V gene TRBV5-1; TRBD1 matches 7 bases. This CDR3 comprises 16 residues. Germline CDR1 and CDR2: SGHRS and YFSETQ. The V gene end was trimmed by 4 bases and the J gene end by 7 bases; junction bases not matched to a gene: 11. The CDR3 DNA reads TGCGCCAGCAGCCAGACTCCGACAGGGAGGAATTCACCCCTCCACTTT. Its translation is CASSQTPTGRNSPLHF.

The chain uses TRBV2 and TRBJ1-5; D perhaps matches TRBD1 (5 bases). Per the germline V gene, CDR1 is SNHLY and CDR2 is FYNNEI. The V end was cut by 5 bases, the J end by 0 bases, with 8 bases between. The CDR3 sequence is 14 residues long. CDR3: CASSWTHSNQPQHF. The DNA for the CDR3 is TGTGCCAGCAGTTGGACACATAGCAATCAGCCCCAGCATTTT.

The chain uses TRBV6-6 and TRBJ2-7; the D is unclear. Germline V gene data show CDR1 as MNHNY and CDR2 as SVGAGI (reference sequence). V lost 6 bases and J 3 bases, leaving 9 bases between the germline ends. The CDR3 spans 12 residues. For the CDR3, the DNA is TGTGCCAGCAGCGAAAACAGCTACGAGCAGTACTTC. Translation gives CASSENSYEQYF.

The table lists this clone with a count of one. The chain has TRBV5-6 and TRBJ1-5, with D possibly TRBD1 on 5 matching bases. There are 14 residues in the CDR3. Looked up from germline, CDR1 is SGHDT and CDR2 is YYEEEE. Trimming removed 0 bases from V and 7 bases from J, with 11 bases in between. In DNA, the CDR3 is TGTGCCAGCAGCTTGGGGGGGAGGCGGCAGCCCCAGCATTTT. This translates into CASSLGGRRQPQHF.

This clone came up many times. The gene calls are TRBV4-3 and TRBJ1-6, with D tentatively TRBD1 (5 bases). The V end lost 0 bases, the J end lost 13 bases, and 16 bases lay between the germline ends. The CDR3 spans 15 residues. In germline, CDR1 is LGHNA, CDR2 YSLEER. This CDR3 is CASSQDLPGAGPLHF. In DNA, the CDR3 is TGCGCCAGCAGCCAAGATTTGCCAGGCGCAGGGCCCCTCCACTTT.

The chain links TRBV27 to TRBJ2-1, with 8 bases aligning to TRBD1. Germline assignment: CDR1 MNHEY and CDR2 SMNVEV (reference sequence). Unmatched junction bases numbered 5, after V lost 6 bases and J lost 4 bases. This CDR3 has 14 amino acids. The CDR3 DNA reads as TGTGCCAGCAGCCCGGGACAGGCTTACAATGAGCAGTTCTTC. This encodes CASSPGQAYNEQFF.

V and J are TRBV5-4 and TRBJ2-2; TRBD1 is a possible D gene (5 bases). The CDR3 consists of 15 residues. Trimming removed 1 base at V and 5 bases at J, with 12 bases between. Per the germline V gene, CDR1 is SGHNT and CDR2 is YYREEE (reference sequence). The CDR3: CASSLQGILTGELFF. For the CDR3, the DNA is TGTGCCAGCAGCTTGCAGGGTATCTTGACCGGGGAGCTGTTTTTT.

The chain employs TRBV28 and TRBJ1-6; 10 nucleotides align to TRBD1. From germline, CDR1 is MDHEN and CDR2 SYDVKM. This CDR3 region has 15 residues. The junction had 11 bases not matched to a gene; V was cut back by 4 bases and J by 14 bases. The CDR3 DNA reads TGTGCCAGCAGTTCCTTTGGACAGGGGGAATGGACCCTCCACTTT. Residues: CASSSFGQGEWTLHF.

The genes are TRBV3-1 (or the pseudogene TRBV3-2) and TRBJ1-1; 8 positions agree with TRBD1. J lost 10 bases, V lost 1 base, and 14 bases had no gene match. From germline, CDR1 is LGHDT and CDR2 YNNKEL (reference sequence). This CDR3 spans 16 amino acids. Here the CDR3 reads CASSQARDRLSPGAFF. Written as DNA, the CDR3 is TGTGCCAGCAGCCAAGCCCGGGACAGGCTTTCACCAGGAGCTTTCTTT.